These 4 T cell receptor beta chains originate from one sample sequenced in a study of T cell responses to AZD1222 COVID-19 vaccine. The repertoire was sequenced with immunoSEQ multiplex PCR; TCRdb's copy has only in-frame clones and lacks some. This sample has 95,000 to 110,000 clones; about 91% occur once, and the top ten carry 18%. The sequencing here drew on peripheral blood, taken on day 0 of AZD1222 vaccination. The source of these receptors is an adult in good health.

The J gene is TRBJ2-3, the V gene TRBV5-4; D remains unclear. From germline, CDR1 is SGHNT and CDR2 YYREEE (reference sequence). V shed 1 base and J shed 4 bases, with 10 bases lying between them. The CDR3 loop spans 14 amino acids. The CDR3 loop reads CASSLRQPPDTQYF. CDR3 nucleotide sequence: TGTGCCAGCAGCTTGCGGCAGCCGCCAGATACGCAGTATTTT.

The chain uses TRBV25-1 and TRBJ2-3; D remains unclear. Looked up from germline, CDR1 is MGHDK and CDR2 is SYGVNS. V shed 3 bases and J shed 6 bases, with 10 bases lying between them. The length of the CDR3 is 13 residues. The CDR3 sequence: CASSDLVPDTQYF. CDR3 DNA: TGTGCCAGCAGTGATCTAGTACCGGATACGCAGTATTTT.

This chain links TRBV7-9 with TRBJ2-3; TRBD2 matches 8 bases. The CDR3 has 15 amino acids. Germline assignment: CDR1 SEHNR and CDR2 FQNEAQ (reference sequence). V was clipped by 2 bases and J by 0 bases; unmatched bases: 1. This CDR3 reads CASSLLAGSTDTQYF. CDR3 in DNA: TGTGCCAGCAGCTTATTAGCGGGGAGCACAGATACGCAGTATTTT.

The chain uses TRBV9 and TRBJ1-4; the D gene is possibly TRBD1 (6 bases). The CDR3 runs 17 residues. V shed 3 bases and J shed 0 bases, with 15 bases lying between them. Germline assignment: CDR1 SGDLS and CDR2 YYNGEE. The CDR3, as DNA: TGTGCCAGCAGCGCTACAGGGACATCAGCAACTAATGAAAAACTGTTTTTT. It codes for CASSATGTSATNEKLFF. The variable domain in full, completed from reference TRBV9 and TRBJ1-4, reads DSGVTQTPKHLITATGQRVTLRCSPRSGDLSVYWYQQSLDQGLQFLIQYYNGEERAKGNILERFSAQQFPDLHSELNLSSLELGDSALYFCASSATGTSATNEKLFFGSGTQLSVL.